The 32 T cell receptor beta chains below come from one sample, sequenced in a study of control samples from healthy donors and cancer patients. Data came from immunoSEQ multiplex PCR; TCRdb stores just in-frame clones and leaves some out. The sample includes 200,000 to 250,000 clones, 85% to 95% of them seen just once. Material: blood. Every receptor here comes from a man aged 50-60 years in good health.

V gene TRBV12-3 or TRBV12-4 combines with J gene TRBJ2-7; D not certain. The CDR3 runs 13 residues. V lost 2 bases to trimming and J lost 2 bases, with 7 bases between them. CDR3 DNA sequence: TGTGCCAGCAGTTTATTAGGGACCTACGAGCAGTACTTC. As protein: CASSLLGTYEQYF.

This rearrangement joins TRBV11-2 to TRBJ1-5, with D unresolved. CDR3 length: 14 amino acids. The V and J ends lost 5 bases and 8 bases respectively, with 16 bases between them. The germline V gene has CDR1 SGHAT and CDR2 FQNNGV. The CDR3 DNA reads as TGTGCCAGCAGCCCCCTTAGGCCCGCGGAGCCCCAGCATTTT. As protein: CASSPLRPAEPQHF.

J is TRBJ2-7 and V is TRBV10-3; the D gene is possibly TRBD2 (5 bases). This CDR3 is built from 14 residues. With 2 bases removed from V and 6 bases from J, the gap between germline ends came to 14 bases. The germline gives CDR1 ENHRY, CDR2 SYGVKD. The CDR3 is CAISETGNRAEQYV. The CDR3 bases are TGTGCCATCAGTGAGACGGGGAATAGGGCCGAGCAGTACGTC.

This chain links TRBV6-1 with TRBJ2-3; D gene unclear. Trimming removed 3 bases at V and 3 bases at J, with 7 bases between. This CDR3 is 13 amino acids long. Germline-derived CDR1 and CDR2 are MNHNS and SASEGT. The CDR3 sequence: CASSDVGTDTQYF. For the CDR3, the DNA is TGTGCCAGCAGTGACGTAGGGACAGATACGCAGTATTTT.

The CDR3 spells CASSPRGRSTDTQYF. CDR3 DNA sequence: TGTGCCAGCAGTCCCAGGGGACGAAGCACAGATACGCAGTATTTT. This rearrangement joins TRBV6-6 to TRBJ2-3; possibly TRBD1 for D (6 bases). V was shortened by 5 bases and J by 0 bases, with 12 bases between the two germline ends. Germline CDR1 reads MNHNY; CDR2 reads SVGAGI (reference sequence). This CDR3 is built from 15 residues.

CDR3 residues: CASSQDGRSGYTF. The CDR3 DNA follows: TGCGCCAGCAGCCAAGATGGGCGGTCGGGCTACACCTTC. The V and J genes are TRBV4-3 and TRBJ1-2; D is unclear. V lost 0 bases to trimming and J lost 8 bases, with 10 bases between them. The V gene's germline CDR1 is LGHNA and CDR2 YSLEER. CDR3 length: 13 residues.

The chain employs TRBV12-3 or TRBV12-4 and TRBJ2-7; D remains unclear. The V end was cut by 4 bases, the J end by 9 bases, with 13 bases between. The length of the CDR3 is 12 residues. The CDR3, as DNA: TGTGCCAGCAGTTCCGATGTCGGCGGGCAGTACTTC. This gives the protein CASSSDVGGQYF.

This chain connects TRBV19 to TRBJ1-2; possibly TRBD1 for D (5 bases). The germline CDR1 and CDR2 sequences are LNHDA and SQIVND (reference sequence). Trimming left V 6 bases short and J 3 bases short, with 17 bases between. The CDR3 loop spans 15 amino acids. CDR3 DNA sequence: TGTGCCAGTAGCGACCGAGGCCCCAGGGACTATGGCTACACCTTC. The encoded protein is CASSDRGPRDYGYTF.

This clone was recorded only once. The chain employs TRBV6-1 and TRBJ1-5; D is uncertain. CDR1 is MNHNS and CDR2 is SASEGT in the germline V gene. The V end was cut by 3 bases, the J end by 7 bases, with 4 bases between. There are 11 residues in the CDR3. CDR3 residues: CASSDSQPQHF. DNA of the CDR3: TGTGCCAGCAGTGATTCCCAGCCCCAGCATTTT.

The chain carries TRBV18 and TRBJ2-7; 7 nucleotides line up with TRBD2. Losses at the gene ends were 4 bases for V and 7 bases for J; bases not matched to a gene: 10. The CDR3 is 14 amino acids. The germline V gene encodes CDR1 KGHSH and CDR2 LQKENI. CDR3 in amino acids: CASSRGGLTEEQYF. CDR3 DNA: TGTGCCAGCTCACGGGGGGGGTTGACGGAAGAGCAGTACTTC.

This chain links TRBV9 with TRBJ1-5; unclear D gene. Trimming shortened V by 0 bases and J by 5 bases, and 3 bases separated the two germline ends. Germline loops: CDR1 SGDLS, CDR2 YYNGEE. The CDR3 covers 12 residues. The CDR3 loop is CASSVGDQPQHF. The CDR3 DNA sequence: TGTGCCAGCAGCGTAGGGGATCAGCCCCAGCATTTT.

This clone was counted once. DNA for the CDR3: TGTGCCACCAGCAGAGACAGGAGCTCCTACGAGCAGTACGTC. The encoded protein is CATSRDRSSYEQYV. The V gene is TRBV15, the J gene TRBJ2-7; D remains ambiguous. V shed 0 bases and J shed 0 bases, with 6 bases lying between them. CDR1 and CDR2 from the germline V gene are LNHNV and YYDKDF (reference sequence). The CDR3 runs 14 residues.

The J gene is TRBJ1-4, the V gene TRBV6-5; the match to TRBD1 covers 7 bases. Germline V CDR1 and CDR2: MNHEY, SVGAGI. J gave up 4 bases and V 8 bases, and 7 bases lay outside the gene matches. CDR3 length: 14 amino acids. The CDR3 bases are TGTGCCAGCGGCCAGGACAGGTTTAATGAAAAACTGTTTTTT. Its protein product is CASGQDRFNEKLFF.

The J gene is TRBJ1-4, the V gene TRBV7-9; D is possibly TRBD1 (5 bases). This CDR3 spans 14 amino acids. Germline CDR1 SEHNR, CDR2 FQNEAQ (reference sequence). V lost 1 base and J 6 bases, leaving 9 bases between the germline ends. As DNA, the CDR3 is TGTGCCAGCAGCTTAGGACAGAGTTATGAAAAACTGTTTTTT. Translation: CASSLGQSYEKLFF.

CDR3 residues: CASSYVPLNQPQHF. CDR3 coding DNA: TGTGCCAGCAGTTATGTCCCATTAAATCAGCCCCAGCATTTT. The J gene is TRBJ1-5, the V gene TRBV6-2 or TRBV6-3; D ambiguous. The germline V gene has CDR1 MNHEY and CDR2 SVGEGT. CDR3 length: 14 amino acids. V lost 3 bases and J 4 bases, leaving 10 bases between the germline ends.

CDR3 amino acids: CASSQGSGGGSGNTIYF. In DNA form, the CDR3 reads TGCGCCAGCAGCCAAGGGTCCGGGGGTGGGTCTGGAAACACCATATATTTT. The chain is built from TRBV4-3 and TRBJ1-3; D is possibly TRBD1 (5 bases). The CDR3 loop spans 17 amino acids. From germline, CDR1 is LGHNA and CDR2 YSLEER. V lost 1 base to trimming and J lost 1 base, with 14 bases between them.

The chain links TRBV4-3 to TRBJ1-6; no reliable D call. Germline V gene data show CDR1 as LGHNA and CDR2 as YSLEER. CDR3 length: 12 amino acids. V was trimmed by 4 bases and J by 13 bases, leaving 11 bases between them. The CDR3 protein is CASSPTIGPLHF. Written as DNA, the CDR3 is TGCGCCAGCAGCCCCACAATAGGCCCCCTCCACTTT.

This sequence joins TRBV2 and TRBJ1-2, with unresolved D. The germline V gene encodes CDR1 SNHLY and CDR2 FYNNEI. This CDR3 is 12 amino acids long. V shed 6 bases and J shed 2 bases, with 7 bases lying between them. The CDR3 coding sequence is TGTGCCAGCAGGGGAATAAACTATGGCTACACCTTC. Translation: CASRGINYGYTF.

The chain is built from TRBV7-2 and TRBJ1-1; no definite D call. V was pared by 2 bases and J by 0 bases, with 7 bases between. This CDR3 has 14 amino acids. CDR1 is SGHTA and CDR2 is FQGNSA in the germline V gene. CDR3 region: CASSLRLMNTEAFF. In DNA form, the CDR3 reads TGTGCCAGCAGCTTAAGGTTAATGAACACTGAAGCTTTCTTT.

This chain connects TRBV7-2 to TRBJ2-7; D remains unclear. This CDR3 has 16 residues. Trimming left V 2 bases short and J 4 bases short, with 18 bases between. The germline gives CDR1 SGHTA, CDR2 FQGNSA. This CDR3 is CASSLRPAQVGYEQYF. The CDR3 region has the DNA TGTGCCAGCAGCTTAAGACCGGCCCAGGTAGGGTACGAGCAGTACTTC.

This clone was observed once. The chain links TRBV6-5 to TRBJ1-6; weak D call: TRBD1 (5 bases). The CDR3 length is 15 residues. The germline gives CDR1 MNHEY, CDR2 SVGAGI. V was trimmed by 2 bases and J by 7 bases, leaving 12 bases between them. This chain's CDR3 is CASSYVVDTNSPLHF. For the CDR3, the DNA is TGTGCCAGCAGTTACGTCGTGGACACAAATTCACCCCTCCACTTT.

This rearrangement joins TRBV7-9 to TRBJ1-5; D is uncertain. The germline V and J ends were trimmed by 5 bases and 0 bases, with 11 bases remaining between them. The V gene's germline CDR1 is SEHNR and CDR2 FQNEAQ (reference sequence). The CDR3 is 15 amino acids. For the CDR3, the DNA is TGTGCCAGCAGCGAGGACCTCTATAGCAATCAGCCCCAGCATTTT. Translation gives CASSEDLYSNQPQHF.

The chain carries TRBV5-1 and TRBJ2-7; D might be TRBD1 (6 bases). The CDR3 totals 14 residues. V shed 0 bases and J shed 6 bases, with 13 bases lying between them. CDR1 and CDR2 from the germline V gene are SGHRS and YFSETQ. CDR3 protein: CASSLGDTLGEQYV. CDR3 DNA sequence: TGCGCCAGCAGCTTGGGGGACACACTGGGCGAGCAGTACGTC.

The V call is TRBV4-2, the J call TRBJ1-3; 12 bases align to TRBD1. Trimming cost V 4 bases and J 1 base; bases outside gene matches: 5. Germline lookup yields CDR1 LGHNA and CDR2 YNFKEQ. The CDR3 runs 17 residues. The DNA for the CDR3 is TGTGCCAGCAGCCCAGGGACAGGGGGCGGATCTGGAAACACCATATATTTT. This sequence encodes CASSPGTGGGSGNTIYF.

The chain joins TRBV7-9 to TRBJ1-1, with TRBD1 identical over 9 bases. With 4 bases clipped from V and 1 base from J, the junction kept 7 bases outside the gene matches. CDR1 is SEHNR, CDR2 FQNEAQ, per germline (reference sequence). The CDR3 has 16 residues. The CDR3 protein is CASSSRDRAENTEAFF. CDR3 DNA sequence: TGTGCCAGCAGCTCAAGGGACAGGGCGGAGAACACTGAAGCTTTCTTT. The full variable domain, completed using reference TRBV7-9 and TRBJ1-1, is DTGVSQNPRHKITKRGQNVTFRCDPISEHNRLYWYRQTLGQGPEFLTYFQNEAQLEKSRLLSDRFSAERPKGSFSTLEIQRTEQGDSAMYLCASSSRDRAENTEAFFGQGTRLTVV.

The chain uses TRBV4-2 and TRBJ2-5; perhaps TRBD1 as D (7 bases). CDR1 and CDR2 (germline): LGHNA, YNFKEQ. The ends were cut back, 3 bases at V and 5 bases at J, with 13 bases in the middle. The CDR3 totals 14 residues. CDR3: CASSQRRGQETQYF. In DNA, the CDR3 is TGTGCCAGCAGCCAGAGGAGGGGGCAGGAGACCCAGTACTTC.

This clone was seen only once. The rearrangement uses TRBV6-4 and TRBJ1-2; perhaps TRBD1 as D (5 bases). Per the germline V gene, CDR1 is MRHNA and CDR2 is SNTAGT. There are 14 residues in the CDR3. Trimming shortened V by 7 bases and J by 8 bases, and 20 bases separated the two germline ends. CDR3 amino acids: CASTPPGGARGYTF. The CDR3 DNA reads TGTGCCAGCACTCCCCCCGGAGGGGCTCGGGGCTACACCTTC.

This CDR3 reads CASSKTGDDEKLFF. For the CDR3, the DNA is TGCGCCAGCAGCAAGACAGGGGATGATGAAAAACTGTTTTTT. This chain joins TRBV5-1 and TRBJ1-4, with 8 bases identical to TRBD1. Trimming removed 4 bases from V and 6 bases from J; junction bases left unmatched: 5. This CDR3 comprises 14 residues. CDR1 is SGHRS, CDR2 YFSETQ, per germline.

The chain uses TRBV5-1 and TRBJ1-2; 10 bases are a match to TRBD1. With V trimmed by 5 bases and J by 0 bases, 10 bases remained unmatched. Looked up from germline, CDR1 is SGHRS and CDR2 is YFSETQ. The length of the CDR3 is 17 residues. The CDR3 DNA follows: TGCGCCAGCAGTATGGGACAGGGGTCCCTAGCTAACTATGGCTACACCTTC. Encoded protein: CASSMGQGSLANYGYTF. Drawing the rest from reference TRBV5-1 and TRBJ1-2, the complete variable domain is KAGVTQTPRYLIKTRGQQVTLSCSPISGHRSVSWYQQTPGQGLQFLFEYFSETQRNKGNFPGRFSGRQFSNSRSEMNVSTLELGDSALYLCASSMGQGSLANYGYTFGSGTRLTVV.

DNA of the CDR3: TGTGCCAGCTCACCTGGCCTGGGCACTGAAGCTTTCTTT. Its translation is CASSPGLGTEAFF. This sequence joins TRBV18 and TRBJ1-1; D is unclear. V lost 3 bases and J lost 4, with 9 bases in between. Germline assignment: CDR1 KGHSH and CDR2 LQKENI. This CDR3 has 13 residues.

The sample holds one count of this clone. The rearrangement joins TRBV28 to TRBJ1-3, with a possible D match to TRBD1 (6 bases). Trimming cost V 5 bases and J 4 bases, with 15 bases left between them. The CDR3 is made up of 15 amino acids. The germline CDR1 and CDR2 sequences are MDHEN and SYDVKM. The CDR3 DNA reads as TGTGCCAGCAGTCTCCCAGGAGGGGGAGGAAACACCATATATTTT. Translating gives CASSLPGGGGNTIYF.

The J gene is TRBJ2-5, the V gene TRBV28; D is unclear. Trimming stripped 4 bases from V and 4 bases from J, with 7 bases between. The CDR3 runs to 12 residues. Germline V lookup: CDR1 MDHEN, CDR2 SYDVKM. DNA of the CDR3: TGTGCCAGCAGTTCTAGGGTAGAGACCCAGTACTTC. The encoded protein is CASSSRVETQYF.